A selection of T cell receptor beta chains follows, all from one sample in a study of regulatory T cells in long-lasting Graves disease. TCRdb ran MiXCR on the multiplex PCR reads and lists one entry per CDR3 protein. Of a few hundred thousand distinct CDR3 sequences listed, roughly a quarter were seen once; the top ten hold approximately 25%. This specimen was peripheral blood mononuclear cells (PBMCs), taken when the disease was refractory, from a patient treated with antithyroid drugs. These receptors were collected from a female donor with Graves disease. Both conserved end residues are part of each CDR3. A D gene is named only where the DNA matches it firmly. Clone size appears in some rows only: once, few, many, or a class for an expanded clone.

V,length,J,D,size,CDR3,DNA
TRBV7-8,16,TRBJ1-1,NA,many,CASSASWGRMNTEAFF,TGTGCCAGCAGCGCATCGTGGGGCAGAATGAACACTGAAGCTTTCTTT
TRBV7-8,16,TRBJ2-3,TRBD2,once,CASSYLAGELTDTQYF,TGTGCCAGCAGCTACTTAGCGGGGGAGCTCACAGATACGCAGTATTTT
TRBV9,14,TRBJ1-4,TRBD1,NA,CASSVNRGREKLFF,TGTGCCAGCAGCGTGAACAGGGGGCGAGAAAAACTGTTTTTT
TRBV2,16,TRBJ2-7,TRBD2,many,CASNPGGLGLSYEQYF,TGTGCCAGCAACCCAGGCGGACTAGGACTCTCCTACGAGCAGTACTTC
TRBV28,14,TRBJ1-3,NA,few,CASSTSGSGNTIYF,TGTGCCAGCAGTACCTCGGGCTCTGGAAACACCATATATTTT
TRBV20-1,14,TRBJ2-6,TRBD1,NA,CSAGQVAGANVLTF,TGCAGTGCTGGACAGGTTGCTGGGGCCAACGTCCTGACTTTC
TRBV19,18,TRBJ2-6,NA,NA,CASSIYPGLGSGANVLTF,TGTGCCAGTAGTATATACCCCGGACTCGGGTCTGGGGCCAACGTCCTGACTTTC
TRBV3-1,13,TRBJ2-2,NA,few,CASSQFGTGELFF,TGTGCCAGCAGCCAATTTGGCACCGGGGAGCTGTTTTTT
TRBV6-2/TRBV6-3,18,TRBJ1-6,TRBD1,NA,CASSYSQGDSSYNSPLHF,TGTGCCAGCAGTTATTCACAGGGGGATAGCTCCTATAATTCACCCCTCCACTTT
TRBV19,13,TRBJ1-3,TRBD1,NA,CATGTVSGNTIYF,TGTGCCACCGGGACAGTCTCTGGAAACACCATATATTTT
TRBV27,17,TRBJ2-7,NA,many,CASSPWVDGLSSYEQYF,TGTGCCAGCAGTCCATGGGTCGACGGGTTGAGCTCCTACGAGCAGTACTTC
TRBV20-1,13,TRBJ2-7,TRBD2,few,CSGVAGGLGEQYF,TGCAGTGGGGTAGCGGGAGGGCTGGGGGAGCAGTACTTC
TRBV6-2/TRBV6-3,16,TRBJ2-7,TRBD2,few,CASSYSRRRGGHEQYF,TGTGCCAGCAGTTACTCGAGGCGCCGGGGAGGGCACGAGCAGTACTTC
TRBV29-1,12,TRBJ1-1,NA,few,CSVLRSRHGAFF,TGCAGCGTTCTGAGGAGTCGGCATGGGGCTTTCTTT
TRBV2,15,TRBJ2-7,NA,many,CASSERGEGLNEQYF,TGTGCCAGCAGTGAAAGGGGTGAGGGCTTGAACGAGCAGTACTTC
TRBV7-2,13,TRBJ2-5,NA,many,CASSSQGGETQYF,TGTGCCAGCAGCTCACAGGGAGGAGAGACCCAGTACTTC
TRBV2,14,TRBJ2-7,TRBD2,NA,CASLGLAGRYEQYF,TGTGCCAGCCTGGGGCTAGCGGGAAGGTACGAGCAGTACTTC
TRBV12-3/TRBV12-4,15,TRBJ1-1,NA,few,CASSLVRGRNTEAFF,TGTGCCAGCAGTTTAGTCAGGGGCCGGAACACTGAAGCTTTCTTT
TRBV2,14,TRBJ1-5,TRBD1,many,CASSVQGEGQPQHF,TGTGCCAGCAGTGTCCAGGGGGAGGGTCAGCCCCAGCATTTT
TRBV5-1,16,TRBJ2-7,TRBD2,few,CASSLVTSGGSYEQYF,TGCGCCAGCAGCTTGGTGACTAGCGGGGGTTCCTACGAGCAGTACTTC
TRBV12-3/TRBV12-4,15,TRBJ2-5,NA,many,CASSLAYGGQETQYF,TGTGCCAGCAGTTTAGCCTACGGGGGACAAGAGACCCAGTACTTC
TRBV29-1,14,TRBJ2-7,TRBD2,many,CSPDPGTSDYEQYF,TGCAGCCCAGACCCTGGGACTAGCGACTACGAGCAGTACTTC
TRBV5-1,16,TRBJ1-3,NA,NA,CASSLGAVPSGNTIYF,TGCGCCAGCAGCTTGGGGGCAGTTCCCTCTGGAAACACCATATATTTT
TRBV28,16,TRBJ2-3,TRBD2,few,CASSLGTSGSTDTQYF,TGTGCCAGCAGTTTAGGGACTAGCGGGAGTACAGATACGCAGTATTTT
TRBV7-3,15,TRBJ2-1,NA,NA,CASSLTGTEYNEQFF,TGTGCCAGCAGCTTAACAGGGACGGAGTACAATGAGCAGTTCTTC
TRBV11-2,14,TRBJ2-3,NA,NA,CASSLVYQADTQYF,TGTGCCAGCAGCTTAGTGTACCAGGCAGATACGCAGTATTTT
TRBV7-8,15,TRBJ2-7,NA,many,CASMGDRTDSYEQYF,TGTGCCAGCATGGGGGACCGGACAGACTCCTACGAGCAGTACTTC
TRBV30,15,TRBJ1-6,NA,NA,CAWSVTGVPNSPLHF,TGTGCCTGGAGTGTCACGGGCGTCCCTAATTCACCCCTCCACTTT
TRBV19,17,TRBJ2-2,TRBD2,NA,CASSWSVREGRTGELFF,TGTGCCAGTAGTTGGAGCGTGCGGGAGGGCCGCACCGGGGAGCTGTTTTTT
TRBV15,15,TRBJ1-1,NA,few,CATSREKNFNTEAFF,TGTGCCACCAGCAGAGAGAAGAATTTCAACACTGAAGCTTTCTTT
TRBV11-3,15,TRBJ2-5,NA,many,CASSLGAEPRETQYF,TGTGCCAGCAGCTTAGGGGCAGAACCCCGGGAGACCCAGTACTTC
TRBV6-2/TRBV6-3,15,TRBJ2-7,TRBD2,few,CASSYQTSGTYEQYF,TGTGCCAGCAGTTACCAGACTAGCGGGACCTACGAGCAGTACTTC
TRBV6-1,13,TRBJ2-2,NA,NA,CASSDPLDRELFF,TGTGCCAGCAGTGATCCGCTGGACCGGGAGCTGTTTTTT
TRBV6-1,14,TRBJ1-6,NA,few,CAGRQEINNSPLHF,TGTGCCGGCCGACAGGAGATCAATAATTCACCCCTCCACTTT
TRBV29-1,13,TRBJ2-7,NA,many,CSVEDIAAGEQYF,TGCAGCGTTGAGGACATCGCTGCCGGCGAGCAGTACTTC
TRBV6-1,11,TRBJ1-2,NA,few,CASRGVYGYTF,TGTGCCAGCCGCGGGGTCTATGGCTACACCTTC
TRBV7-8,14,TRBJ1-1,NA,many,CASSEREGPTEAFF,TGTGCCAGCAGCGAAAGGGAGGGTCCCACTGAAGCTTTCTTT
TRBV30,15,TRBJ1-1,TRBD1,NA,CAWSVRDRGSTEAFF,TGTGCCTGGAGTGTTCGGGACAGGGGAAGCACTGAAGCTTTCTTT
TRBV5-1,15,TRBJ1-2,NA,NA,CASSYATATPYGYTF,TGCGCCAGCAGCTATGCGACAGCTACTCCTTATGGCTACACCTTC
TRBV6-2/TRBV6-3,17,TRBJ2-7,NA,few,CASSELVRTSTAYEQYF,TGTGCCAGCAGTGAATTGGTTAGAACCTCGACAGCCTACGAGCAGTACTTC
TRBV20-1,14,TRBJ2-1,NA,many,CSVRERRQFLQQFF,TGCAGTGTTAGGGAGAGGCGTCAATTTTTACAGCAGTTCTTC
TRBV28,16,TRBJ1-5,NA,many,CASSLEGGGGNQPQHF,TGTGCCAGCAGTTTGGAGGGGGGGGGCGGCAATCAGCCCCAGCATTTT
TRBV10-3,15,TRBJ1-4,TRBD1,few,CAISERQGAGEKLFF,TGTGCCATCAGCGAGAGACAGGGGGCAGGTGAAAAACTGTTTTTT
TRBV30,13,TRBJ2-5,TRBD2,NA,CASVAGGRETQYF,TGTGCCTCTGTGGCGGGAGGGAGGGAGACCCAGTACTTC
TRBV5-1,14,TRBJ2-7,TRBD1,NA,CASSGQGQIYEQYF,TGCGCCAGCAGCGGACAGGGACAAATTTACGAGCAGTACTTC
TRBV6-1,14,TRBJ1-1,TRBD1,few,CASRTTGANTEAFF,TGTGCCAGCAGAACTACAGGGGCGAACACTGAAGCTTTCTTT
TRBV29-1,16,TRBJ2-7,NA,NA,CSVELGLRGRTYEQYF,TGCAGCGTTGAATTAGGCCTCCGGGGGCGAACCTACGAGCAGTACTTC
TRBV20-1,13,TRBJ2-7,NA,many,CSARGWGDYEQYF,TGCAGTGCCAGAGGGTGGGGGGACTACGAGCAGTACTTC
TRBV28,15,TRBJ2-3,NA,NA,CASSLGSLSPDTQYF,TGTGCCAGCAGTTTAGGGTCACTCAGCCCCGATACGCAGTATTTT
TRBV7-2,15,TRBJ2-2,TRBD1,NA,CASSTGQGAHGELFF,TGTGCCAGCAGCACGGGACAGGGGGCCCACGGGGAGCTGTTTTTT
TRBV27,15,TRBJ2-7,TRBD2,NA,CASLSGASGSYEQYF,TGTGCCAGCCTCTCCGGGGCTAGCGGGAGCTACGAGCAGTACTTC
TRBV6-1,13,TRBJ1-1,NA,NA,CASSPDEGTEAFF,TGTGCCAGCAGCCCGGATGAAGGCACTGAAGCTTTCTTT
TRBV24-1,12,TRBJ1-4,NA,NA,CATTAHNEKLFF,TGTGCCACCACGGCCCATAATGAAAAACTGTTTTTT
TRBV12-3/TRBV12-4,14,TRBJ2-7,NA,many,CASRVGLGPYEQYF,TGTGCCAGCAGGGTGGGGTTGGGGCCCTACGAGCAGTACTTC
TRBV25-1,18,TRBJ1-2,NA,once,CASSDDPVAGIHNYGYTF,TGTGCCAGCAGTGACGATCCCGTCGCGGGGATTCATAACTATGGCTACACCTTC
TRBV20-1,14,TRBJ2-4,TRBD1,few,CSAREDRGLNIQYF,TGCAGTGCTAGAGAGGACAGGGGGCTGAACATTCAGTACTTC
TRBV19,15,TRBJ2-7,NA,NA,CASSILQGSYYEQYF,TGTGCCAGTAGTATTCTCCAGGGGTCGTACTACGAGCAGTACTTC
TRBV10-2,16,TRBJ2-5,NA,few,CASSESSWDLQETQYF,TGCGCCAGCAGTGAGTCGTCTTGGGACTTACAAGAGACCCAGTACTTC